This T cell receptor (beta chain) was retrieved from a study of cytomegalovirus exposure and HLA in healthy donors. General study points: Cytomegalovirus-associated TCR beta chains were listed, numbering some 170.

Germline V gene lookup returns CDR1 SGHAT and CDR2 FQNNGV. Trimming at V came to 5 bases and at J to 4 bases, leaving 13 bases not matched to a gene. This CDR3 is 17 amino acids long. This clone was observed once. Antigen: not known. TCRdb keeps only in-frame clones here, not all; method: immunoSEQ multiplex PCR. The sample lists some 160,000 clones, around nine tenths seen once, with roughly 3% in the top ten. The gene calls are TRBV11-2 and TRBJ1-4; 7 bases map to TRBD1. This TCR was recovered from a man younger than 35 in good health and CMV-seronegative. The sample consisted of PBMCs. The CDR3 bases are TGTGCCAGCAGCCCCAGGCGCCCGGGACAGATTAATGAAAAACTGTTTTTT. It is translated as CASSPRRPGQINEKLFF.